Described below is a single T cell receptor beta chain sequence and its context. This may stem from a read error, because a much larger clone lies one nucleotide away. TCRdb re-called the 5' RACE reads with MiXCR, one entry per CDR3 protein. The repertoire has roughly 140,000 distinct CDR3 sequences, around two fifths of them found once; the top ten carry roughly 15%. The data were obtained in a study of CD8 T cells in ankylosing spondylitis. J lost 3 bases, V lost 0 bases, and 10 bases had no gene match. Germline CDR1 reads KGHSH; CDR2 reads LQKENI. The CDR3 runs to 17 residues. The chain uses TRBV18 and TRBJ2-7; 8 nucleotides agree with TRBD2. The sequencing sample was made of synovial fluid, either unsorted or a sorted T cell fraction (not recorded which). The receptor comes from a male donor with ankylosing spondylitis. CDR3 region: CASSPPLAEVWGYEQYF. The CDR3 bases are TGTGCCAGCTCACCACCACTAGCGGAGGTGTGGGGCTACGAGCAGTACTTC.